One and the same sample provided the 21 T cell receptor beta chains below, sequenced in a study of T cells in Graves' hyperthyroidism and ophthalmopathy. What was amplified from RNA transcripts were TCR beta CDR3 regions. The HTBI primer set served for first-round RT-PCR of the TCR CDR3. Each CDR3 protein is one row after TCRdb ran MiXCR on the multiplex PCR reads. The data show about 560,000 distinct CDR3 sequences, over 15% seen once. The source material was blood. These receptors originate from a woman between 18 and 29 years old with Graves' hyperthyroidism.

Only a few counts were recorded for this clonotype. This sequence joins TRBV11-2 and TRBJ1-3, with D perhaps TRBD1 (6 bases). CDR1 is SGHAT, CDR2 FQNNGV, per germline. Trimming took 4 bases from V and 4 from J, leaving 11 bases between them. This CDR3 comprises 14 residues. The CDR3 coding sequence is TGTGCCAGCAGCTCGATGCAGGGGGGAAACACCATATATTTT. This encodes CASSSMQGGNTIYF.

Ten or more counts support this clonotype. This chain links TRBV2 with TRBJ1-2; D uncertain. Trimming took off 6 bases at V and 4 bases at J, with 18 bases between the two ends. The CDR3 loop spans 15 amino acids. Germline CDR1 is SNHLY and CDR2 is FYNNEI. CDR3 amino acids: CASSGPRPRSYGYTF. The CDR3 coding sequence is TGTGCCAGCAGCGGCCCGAGACCGCGTAGCTATGGCTACACCTTC.

V is TRBV4-1 and J is TRBJ2-7; 9 nucleotides line up with TRBD2. The germline V gene has CDR1 MGHRA and CDR2 YSYEKL. The CDR3 is 14 residues long. V was clipped by 4 bases and J by 2 bases; unmatched bases: 3. In DNA form, the CDR3 reads TGCGCCAGCAGCCGGGTAGCGGGGGCCTACGAGCAGTACTTC. It specifies CASSRVAGAYEQYF.

In its sample, this clonotype was seen many times. The genes are TRBV15 and TRBJ1-3; D is unresolved. V lost 0 bases and J lost 4, with 13 bases in between. The CDR3 contains 16 residues. The germline CDR1 and CDR2 sequences are LNHNV and YYDKDF (reference sequence). The CDR3 sequence: CATSRDLPGVGNTIYF. The DNA for the CDR3 is TGTGCCACCAGCAGAGATCTTCCCGGGGTCGGAAACACCATATATTTT.

This clonotype has at least ten counts. The chain joins TRBV27 to TRBJ1-6; no clear D. Germline V CDR1 and CDR2: MNHEY, SMNVEV (reference sequence). Between the trimmed V and J ends, which lost 0 bases and 5 bases, there was a span of 11 bases. The CDR3 totals 16 residues. This chain's CDR3 is CASSLSAASDNSPLHF. DNA for the CDR3: TGTGCCAGCAGTTTATCGGCGGCTTCTGATAATTCACCCCTCCACTTT.

This clonotype was observed many times. V and J are TRBV2 and TRBJ1-5; TRBD1 matches at 7 bases. The J segment lost 6 bases and the V segment lost 1 base, leaving 15 bases of the junction unmatched. The CDR3 spans 18 residues. Germline V CDR1 and CDR2: SNHLY, FYNNEI. CDR3 sequence (DNA): TGTGCCAGCAGTGAAGGCGGGGGGGGAGGGGGCTCGGGTCAGCCCCAGCATTTT. Translated: CASSEGGGGGGSGQPQHF.

This clonotype was seen repeatedly, ten times or more. V and J are TRBV20-1 and TRBJ2-3; D gene ambiguous. Trimming pared 4 bases from V and 6 bases from J, leaving 14 bases between. The CDR3 has 13 amino acids. Germline V gives CDR1 DFQATT, CDR2 SNEGSKA (reference sequence). In DNA form, the CDR3 reads TGCAGTGCTATTCCCAGCGTTAGGGATACGCAGTATTTT. Translation: CSAIPSVRDTQYF.

The chain has TRBV11-3 and TRBJ2-5; 7 nucleotides match TRBD2. Germline assignment: CDR1 SGHNT and CDR2 YENEEA. The CDR3 consists of 15 residues. Trimming removed 5 bases from V and 2 bases from J; junction bases left unmatched: 8. CDR3 protein: CASSTGGSGQETQYF. Here the CDR3 DNA reads TGTGCCAGCAGCACCGGGGGGTCGGGACAAGAGACCCAGTACTTC.

This clonotype was picked up many times. The rearrangement uses TRBV20-1 and TRBJ2-3, with 8 positions matching TRBD2. CDR1 DFQATT and CDR2 SNEGSKA come from the germline V gene (reference sequence). Losses at the gene ends were 6 bases for V and 3 bases for J; bases not matched to a gene: 5. This CDR3 contains 13 residues. CDR3 sequence (DNA): TGCAGTGCCTGGACTAGCAGGACAGATACGCAGTATTTT. This sequence encodes CSAWTSRTDTQYF.

This clonotype was picked up many times. V is TRBV6-1 and J is TRBJ2-7; 8 bases line up with TRBD1. CDR3 length: 15 residues. From germline, CDR1 is MNHNS and CDR2 SASEGT. Losses at the gene ends were 5 bases for V and 2 bases for J; bases not matched to a gene: 8. Here the CDR3 DNA reads TGTGCCAGCAGTCTCGAGGGACAGGCACCCTACGAGCAGTACTTC. Translated, it gives CASSLEGQAPYEQYF.

Concerning this clonotype itself: A much bigger clone sits one base away, suggesting this may be a read error. The rearrangement joins TRBV20-1 to TRBJ1-5; D is unclear. Germline V gene sequence: CDR1 DFQATT, CDR2 SNEGSKA (reference sequence). The CDR3 covers 14 residues. With 1 base removed from V and 1 base from J, the gap between germline ends came to 8 bases. CDR3 loop: CSARVLGSNQPQHF. The CDR3 nucleotides are TGCAGTGCTAGAGTCCTGGGAAGCAATCAGCCCCAGCATTTT.

This clonotype was seen only once. This may be a read error: a much more frequent sequence differs by one nucleotide. The V and J genes are TRBV6-5 and TRBJ1-6, with no clear D. The CDR3 totals 14 residues. CDR1 and CDR2 from the germline V gene are MNHEY and SVGAGI. The CDR3 bases are TGTGCCAGCAGTTACGATTCGTGGAGTTCACCCTTCCACTTT. Its translation is CASSYDSWSSPFHF.

This rearrangement joins TRBV3-1 to TRBJ1-5, with D possibly TRBD1 on 5 matching bases. CDR1 is LGHDT and CDR2 is YNNKEL in the germline V gene (reference sequence). The length of the CDR3 is 15 residues. V lost 6 bases to trimming and J lost 3 bases, with 15 bases between them. Written as DNA, the CDR3 is TGTGCCAGCAGTTTAAGCGGGGGTAACAATCAGCCCCAGCATTTT. It translates to CASSLSGGNNQPQHF.

This clonotype occurred a few times. A much larger clone sits a single nucleotide away, making a read error possible. This chain joins TRBV25-1 and TRBJ2-7; 7 bases align to TRBD1. The length of the CDR3 is 14 residues. CDR1 MGHDK and CDR2 SYGVNS come from the germline V gene. V shed 4 bases and J 3 bases; nucleotides not matched to a gene: 6. In nucleotides, the CDR3 is TGTGCCAGCAGTGGCGACAGGGTCGGCTACGAGCAGTACTTC. Protein: CASSGDRVGYEQYF.

A note on this clonotype: This may arise from a read error, as a much more abundant clone is one base away. The CDR3 DNA reads TGTGCCAGCAGAGGACATCAGGGGAACGAGCAGTACTTC. The encoded protein is CASRGHQGNEQYF. V and J are TRBV6-1 and TRBJ2-7; possible D gene TRBD1, 6 bases. Germline CDR1 and CDR2: MNHNS and SASEGT. The CDR3 runs 13 residues. Trimming removed 6 bases at V and 5 bases at J, with 14 bases between.

The chain combines TRBV6-2 or TRBV6-3 with TRBJ1-5; unclear D gene. Between the trimmed V and J ends, which lost 5 bases and 6 bases, there was a span of 8 bases. There are 12 residues in the CDR3. Germline V CDR1 and CDR2: MNHEY, SVGEGT. The CDR3 coding sequence is TGTGCCAGCAGTGGTTTGAGTCAGCCCCAGCATTTT. This gives the protein CASSGLSQPQHF.

The gene calls are TRBV9 and TRBJ1-6; 10 nucleotides match TRBD1. The CDR3 is 14 amino acids. J was trimmed by 5 bases and V by 5 bases; bases with no gene match: 1. Germline V gene lookup returns CDR1 SGDLS and CDR2 YYNGEE. CDR3 nucleotide sequence: TGTGCCAGCAGAGGGACAGGGGATAATTCACCCCTCCACTTT. It encodes CASRGTGDNSPLHF.

There are a few counts of this clonotype. The chain employs TRBV2 and TRBJ2-4; D gene ambiguous. The CDR3 runs 16 residues. V gave up 3 bases and J gave up 0 bases, with 12 bases separating them. Looked up from germline, CDR1 is SNHLY and CDR2 is FYNNEI. For the CDR3, the DNA is TGTGCCAGCAGTGAGCTGGCCAATCTAGCCAAAAACATTCAGTACTTC. It codes for CASSELANLAKNIQYF. Full variable domain (remainder filled in from reference TRBV2 and TRBJ2-4): EPEVTQTPSHQVTQMGQEVILRCVPISNHLYFYWYRQILGQKVEFLVSFYNNEISEKSEIFDDQFSVERPDGSNFTLKIRSTKLEDSAMYFCASSELANLAKNIQYFGAGTRLSVL.

This clonotype was detected a few times. The genes are TRBV6-2 or TRBV6-3 and TRBJ2-2, with D maybe TRBD2 (6 bases). CDR1 MNHEY and CDR2 SVGEGT come from the germline V gene. This CDR3 has 15 residues. Trimming shortened V by 6 bases and J by 3 bases, and 14 bases separated the two germline ends. CDR3 region: CASSPGTVHTGELFF. CDR3 sequence (DNA): TGTGCCAGCAGCCCCGGGACTGTTCACACCGGGGAGCTGTTTTTT.

This clonotype was detected many times. This chain uses TRBV7-2 with TRBJ2-3; TRBD2 agrees at 14 bases. The V and J ends lost 1 base and 1 base, in that order; junction bases with no gene match: 4. The CDR3 has 18 residues. Germline CDR1 and CDR2: SGHTA and FQGNSA. For the CDR3, the DNA is TGTGCCAGCAGCTTAGAGGGGACTAGCGGGGGACGCACAGATACGCAGTATTTT. Protein product: CASSLEGTSGGRTDTQYF.

This clonotype was detected many times. The chain is built from TRBV30 and TRBJ1-1; possible D gene TRBD1, 5 bases. From germline, CDR1 is GTSNPN and CDR2 SVGIG (reference sequence). Trimming took off 1 base at V and 5 bases at J, with 11 bases between the two ends. This CDR3 comprises 13 residues. CDR3 loop: CAWSAGKGTEAFF. The CDR3 DNA reads TGTGCCTGGAGTGCAGGGAAGGGAACTGAAGCTTTCTTT. Variable domain in full (rest from reference TRBV30 and TRBJ1-1): SQTIHQWPATLVQPVGSPLSLECTVEGTSNPNLYWYRQAAGRGLQLLFYSVGIGQISSEVPQNLSASRPQDRQFILSSKKLLLSDSGFYLCAWSAGKGTEAFFGQGTRLTVV.